This T cell receptor beta chain was obtained from a study of T cell responses to AZD1222 COVID-19 vaccine. Study-level points and caveats: Just six people given AZD1222 tested seropositive at baseline.

Profiled with immunoSEQ multiplex PCR; TCRdb holds only in-frame clones, not every one. The sample records about 100,000 clones, about 90% being singletons. As for this clone: Antigen specificity is unknown.

Germline V lookup: CDR1 ENHRY, CDR2 SYGVKD. Unmatched junction bases numbered 10, after V lost 10 bases and J lost 1 base. This CDR3 region has 15 residues. The input for sequencing was peripheral blood, taken on day 0 of MenACWY control vaccination. This sequence was found in an adult in good health. The chain carries TRBV10-3 and TRBJ2-3; 8 bases agree with TRBD2. CDR3 in DNA: TGTGCCACCACTGAGAGCGGGAGCCGCACAGATACGCAGTATTTT. Protein: CATTESGSRTDTQYF.